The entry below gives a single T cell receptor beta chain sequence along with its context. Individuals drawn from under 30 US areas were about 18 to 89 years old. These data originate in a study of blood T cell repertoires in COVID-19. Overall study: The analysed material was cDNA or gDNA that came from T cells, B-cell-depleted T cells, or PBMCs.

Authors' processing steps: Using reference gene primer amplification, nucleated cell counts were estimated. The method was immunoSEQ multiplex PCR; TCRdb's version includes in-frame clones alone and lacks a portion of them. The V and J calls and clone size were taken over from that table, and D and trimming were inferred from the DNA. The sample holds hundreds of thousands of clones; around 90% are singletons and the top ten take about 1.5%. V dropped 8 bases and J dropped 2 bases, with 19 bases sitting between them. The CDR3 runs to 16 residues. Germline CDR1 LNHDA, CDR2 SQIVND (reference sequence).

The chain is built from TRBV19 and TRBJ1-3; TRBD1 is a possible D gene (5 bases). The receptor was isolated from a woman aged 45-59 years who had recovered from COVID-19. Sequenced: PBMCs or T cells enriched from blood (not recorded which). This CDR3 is CASSAEAGPPGNTIYF. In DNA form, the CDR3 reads TGTGCCAGTTCTGCCGAGGCGGGGCCCCCTGGAAACACCATATATTTT.